These 12 T cell receptor beta chains share one sample of origin, sequenced in a study of identical twins. TCRdb fed the 5' RACE reads into MiXCR, producing one record per CDR3 protein. The sample lists 690,000 or so distinct CDR3 sequences, roughly 6.2% occurring once. The sequencing input was naive T cells sorted from blood. The source of these receptors is a man younger than 30 in good health.

This clonotype was seen many times. This chain joins TRBV30 and TRBJ2-1; D gene uncertain. V lost 3 bases and J lost 8, with 11 bases in between. The length of the CDR3 is 12 residues. Looked up from germline, CDR1 is GTSNPN and CDR2 is SVGIG (reference sequence). DNA of the CDR3: TGTGCCTGGAGGGCCTCCAGGTATGAGCAGTTCTTC. Residues: CAWRASRYEQFF.

This clonotype has only a few counts. V and J are TRBV7-9 and TRBJ1-5, with unresolved D. From germline, CDR1 is SEHNR and CDR2 FQNEAQ (reference sequence). V lost 4 bases to trimming and J lost 4 bases, with 11 bases between them. The CDR3 consists of 14 residues. CDR3 bases: TGTGCCAGCAGCTATATTCCGGGGAATCAGCCCCAGCATTTT. Amino acids: CASSYIPGNQPQHF.

At least ten counts were recorded for this clonotype. The CDR3 spells CASSLGTAEAFF. The CDR3 nucleotides read TGTGCCAGCAGTTTAGGCACAGCTGAAGCTTTCTTT. The V and J genes are TRBV12-3 or TRBV12-4 and TRBJ1-1, with no clear D. This CDR3 has 12 residues. V shed 1 base and J shed 6 bases, with 6 bases lying between them.

This clonotype was observed a handful of times. The chain uses TRBV9 and TRBJ1-1, with D tentatively TRBD1 (5 bases). V was pared by 2 bases and J by 3 bases, with 8 bases between. Germline CDR1 and CDR2: SGDLS and YYNGEE. This CDR3 spans 13 amino acids. In DNA, the CDR3 is TGTGCCAGCAGCGTGGGGGTGGACACTGAAGCTTTCTTT. Amino acid sequence: CASSVGVDTEAFF.

This clonotype was observed many times. This sequence joins TRBV6-1 and TRBJ2-1, with 10 bases fitting TRBD2. The CDR3 consists of 13 residues. Trimming removed 7 bases from V and 8 bases from J; junction bases left unmatched: 5. Germline V gene data show CDR1 as MNHNS and CDR2 as SASEGT. The CDR3 sequence: CASKPSGSYEQFF. The CDR3 region has the DNA TGTGCCAGCAAGCCTAGCGGGAGTTATGAGCAGTTCTTC.

This clonotype was recorded a few times. The rearrangement links TRBV4-2 to TRBJ2-7; TRBD1 matches at 10 bases. V was pared by 0 bases and J by 4 bases, with 6 bases of the junction left unmatched. The germline V gene has CDR1 LGHNA and CDR2 YNFKEQ. This CDR3 spans 16 amino acids. CDR3 amino acids: CASSQETGTGVYEQYF. For the CDR3, the DNA is TGTGCCAGCAGCCAAGAAACCGGGACAGGGGTGTACGAGCAGTACTTC.

The CDR3 loop reads CASSFNSGVRETQYF. The CDR3 bases are TGTGCCAGCAGCTTCAACAGTGGGGTCAGAGAGACCCAGTACTTC. The gene calls are TRBV7-2 and TRBJ2-5; D is unresolved. V was pared by 3 bases and J by 4 bases, with 15 bases between. Germline V gives CDR1 SGHTA, CDR2 FQGNSA. This CDR3 is 15 amino acids long.

This clonotype was found many times. J is TRBJ1-1 and V is TRBV29-1; the D is unclear. The CDR3 length is 14 residues. CDR1 is SQVTM and CDR2 is ANQGSEA in the germline V gene. The V gene lost 2 bases and the J gene lost 1 base, with 11 bases spanning the gap. CDR3 sequence reads: CSVESGPGNTEAFF. Written as DNA, the CDR3 is TGCAGCGTTGAAAGTGGTCCGGGGAACACTGAAGCTTTCTTT.

This clonotype has a count of ten or more. J is TRBJ2-1 and V is TRBV27; perhaps TRBD2 as D (6 bases). The V end was cut by 4 bases, the J end by 9 bases, with 10 bases between. This CDR3 contains 12 residues. Germline loops: CDR1 MNHEY, CDR2 SMNVEV (reference sequence). The CDR3 DNA is TGTGCCAGCAGTTCATTCGGGGGTGAGCAGTTCTTC. It encodes CASSSFGGEQFF.

The sample holds many counts of this clonotype. The chain carries TRBV5-1 and TRBJ1-5, with a tentative D call TRBD1 (6 bases). Looked up from germline, CDR1 is SGHRS and CDR2 is YFSETQ. CDR3 size: 14 residues. Between the trimmed V and J ends, which lost 0 bases and 5 bases, there was a span of 9 bases. In DNA form, the CDR3 reads TGCGCCAGCAGCTTGGAAGGGGGTGATCAGCCCCAGCATTTT. Translated, it gives CASSLEGGDQPQHF.

This clonotype was counted between two and nine times. The rearrangement uses TRBV12-3 or TRBV12-4 and TRBJ2-1, with 7 bases that match TRBD2. The CDR3 consists of 15 residues. Germline trimming cut 3 bases from V and 2 bases from J; bases unmatched to any gene: 4. CDR3 sequence: CASSFRAGAYNEQFF. CDR3 DNA sequence: TGTGCCAGCAGTTTCAGGGCGGGGGCCTACAATGAGCAGTTCTTC.

This clonotype has a count of ten or more. The rearrangement uses TRBV6-1 and TRBJ1-6, with 7 bases identical to TRBD1. V shed 6 bases and J 7 bases; nucleotides not matched to a gene: 18. Germline CDR1 is MNHNS and CDR2 is SASEGT. This CDR3 contains 18 residues. The CDR3 DNA reads TGTGCCAGCAGGGCGGATCGGCGACTGACAGGGCTAAATTCACCCCTCCACTTT. Its protein product is CASRADRRLTGLNSPLHF.